Below are 24 T cell receptor beta chains sequenced from a single sample in a study of human T cells and chemical hapten exposure. Total RNA came from unfractionated whole blood. The library labeled individual cDNA molecules by adding unique molecular identifiers to them. TCRdb reprocessed the reads with MiXCR, giving one entry per CDR3 protein. The table lists fewer than 150,000 distinct CDR3 sequences, over 6.5% of them singletons. Input material: whole blood. These receptors were collected from a human donor in good health. Some clones in this sample may be carry-over from other donors' samples.

The chain employs TRBV27 and TRBJ2-7, with 10 bases that match TRBD1. Germline-derived CDR1 and CDR2 are MNHEY and SMNVEV (reference sequence). This CDR3 comprises 14 residues. V shed 4 bases, J shed 5 bases, and the junction held 5 bases outside the gene matches. CDR3 amino acids: CASSSGTGADEQYF. The CDR3 DNA reads as TGTGCCAGCAGTTCAGGGACAGGGGCAGACGAGCAGTACTTC.

This clonotype was seen only a few times. This chain uses TRBV11-2 with TRBJ2-6; 9 bases align to TRBD1. The V segment lost 5 bases and the J segment 0 bases; nucleotides outside the gene matches: 11. The CDR3 runs to 19 residues. Germline V gene lookup returns CDR1 SGHAT and CDR2 FQNNGV. CDR3 amino acids: CASSPITGTGFSGANVLTF. For the CDR3, the DNA is TGTGCCAGCAGCCCGATCACCGGGACAGGGTTCTCTGGGGCCAACGTCCTGACTTTC.

A few counts support this clonotype. The chain combines TRBV4-2 with TRBJ1-5; possible D gene TRBD1, 5 bases. Germline lookup yields CDR1 LGHNA and CDR2 YNFKEQ. CDR3 length: 17 amino acids. V lost 0 bases and J 1 base, leaving 13 bases between the germline ends. Written as DNA, the CDR3 is TGTGCCAGCAGCCAAGATCTTGGCCAGGGCAGCAATCAGCCCCAGCATTTT. The encoded protein is CASSQDLGQGSNQPQHF.

This clonotype was seen more than once but under ten times. The gene calls are TRBV7-8 and TRBJ2-7; D could derive from TRBD1 or TRBD2 (5 bases each). Germline values: CDR1 SGHVS, CDR2 FQNEAQ. The V end was cut by 8 bases, the J end by 2 bases, with 7 bases between. The CDR3 sequence is 11 residues long. The DNA of the CDR3 is TGTGCCAGCGGGGGTACCTACGAGCAGTACTTC. Translating gives CASGGTYEQYF.

This clonotype was seen repeatedly, ten times or more. The rearrangement joins TRBV6-5 to TRBJ1-5, with TRBD1 matching over 8 bases. Germline assignment: CDR1 MNHEY and CDR2 SVGAGI. The CDR3 is 16 residues long. After removal of 4 bases from V and 1 base from J, the junction contained 6 bases not matched to a gene. The CDR3 DNA reads TGTGCCAGCAGTTCGCAGGGGGCAGGGAGCAATCAGCCCCAGCATTTT. Translation gives CASSSQGAGSNQPQHF.

Many counts were recorded for this clonotype. This chain uses TRBV12-3 or TRBV12-4 with TRBJ2-3, with D perhaps TRBD1 (5 bases). The CDR3 length is 15 residues. Trimming took 6 bases from V and 1 from J, leaving 14 bases between them. Written as DNA, the CDR3 is TGTGCCAGCAGCCAAGGTGGGGCACGCACAGATACGCAGTATTTT. Amino acids: CASSQGGARTDTQYF.

The V and J genes are TRBV7-9 and TRBJ2-7; 11 bases match TRBD1. The junction had 3 bases not matched to a gene; V was cut back by 4 bases and J by 7 bases. CDR3 length equals 13 residues. Per germline, CDR1 SEHNR and CDR2 FQNEAQ (reference sequence). The CDR3 loop is CASSWGQGGEQYF. The CDR3 DNA reads TGTGCCAGCAGCTGGGGACAGGGGGGTGAGCAGTACTTC.

This clonotype was seen at least ten times. The gene calls are TRBV13 and TRBJ2-4; 7 bases agree with TRBD1. The CDR3 spans 15 residues. V trimming: 6 bases; J trimming: 5 bases; junction bases outside the gene matches: 10. Germline V gives CDR1 PRHDT, CDR2 FYEKMQ (reference sequence). Here the CDR3 reads CASSLRTGTENIQYF. The CDR3 region has the DNA TGTGCCAGCAGTCTTAGAACCGGGACAGAAAACATTCAGTACTTC.

The chain joins TRBV20-1 to TRBJ2-1, with TRBD1 matching over 8 bases. The length of the CDR3 is 14 residues. Trimming cost V 0 bases and J 10 bases; bases outside gene matches: 8. Germline V gene data show CDR1 as DFQATT and CDR2 as SNEGSKA (reference sequence). CDR3 in amino acids: CSARDWTGRGEQFF. The CDR3 coding sequence is TGCAGTGCTAGAGATTGGACAGGGAGAGGGGAGCAGTTCTTC.

This clonotype was seen a handful of times. This chain links TRBV27 with TRBJ1-2, with 7 bases lining up with TRBD1. V dropped 2 bases and J dropped 8; count of bases not matched to a gene: 5. Per germline, CDR1 MNHEY and CDR2 SMNVEV (reference sequence). CDR3 size: 13 residues. CDR3 sequence: CASSLTGARGYTF. The CDR3 DNA reads TGTGCCAGCAGTTTAACAGGGGCGAGAGGCTACACCTTC.

This clonotype was counted ten times or more. The CDR3 DNA is TGTGCCAGCAGCCGGGAGCGTCCAAGCTCCTACAATGAGCAGTTCTTC. Encoded protein: CASSRERPSSYNEQFF. J is TRBJ2-1 and V is TRBV3-1, with TRBD2 as a possible D gene (5 bases). The germline V gene encodes CDR1 LGHDT and CDR2 YNNKEL (reference sequence). The V gene lost 4 bases and the J gene lost 0 bases, with 13 bases spanning the gap. CDR3 length equals 16 residues.

This clonotype was observed at least ten times. This sequence joins TRBV20-1 and TRBJ1-3; D ambiguous. CDR1 DFQATT and CDR2 SNEGSKA come from the germline V gene (reference sequence). The V and J ends lost 3 bases and 4 bases respectively, with 13 bases between them. This CDR3 has 14 residues. CDR3: CSASGQLSGNTIYF. As DNA, the CDR3 is TGCAGTGCTAGTGGTCAGTTGTCGGGAAACACCATATATTTT.

This sequence joins TRBV9 and TRBJ2-6; D might be TRBD1 or TRBD2, each matching 6 bases. Germline CDR1 SGDLS, CDR2 YYNGEE. Trimming took 0 bases from V and 4 from J, leaving 11 bases between them. This CDR3 has 16 amino acids. The DNA of the CDR3 is TGTGCCAGCAGCGTAGATGGGGGGCGAGGGGCCAACGTCCTGACTTTC. It encodes CASSVDGGRGANVLTF.

This chain links TRBV14 with TRBJ2-3; the D is unclear. Germline V gene data show CDR1 as SGHDN and CDR2 as FVKESK. This CDR3 is 15 amino acids long. Between the trimmed V and J ends, which lost 4 bases and 5 bases, there was a span of 16 bases. In nucleotides, the CDR3 is TGTGCCAGCAGCCCACTGAAGACCCCCCGAGATACGCAGTATTTT. This sequence encodes CASSPLKTPRDTQYF.

This clonotype appeared many times. The gene calls are TRBV3-1 and TRBJ1-5, with TRBD1 identical over 12 bases. The V gene end was trimmed by 1 base and the J gene end by 2 bases; junction bases not matched to a gene: 6. This CDR3 has 18 residues. Germline CDR1 and CDR2: LGHDT and YNNKEL (reference sequence). DNA of the CDR3: TGTGCCAGCAGCCAAGGGGACAGGGGGCCGTGGGGCAATCAGCCCCAGCATTTT. Translating it yields CASSQGDRGPWGNQPQHF.

This clonotype was seen repeatedly, ten times or more. This sequence joins TRBV12-5 and TRBJ2-7; 11 bases line up with TRBD2. The CDR3 has 17 residues. Unmatched junction bases numbered 8, after V lost 2 bases and J lost 2 bases. CDR1 is LGHNT, CDR2 FRNRAP, per germline. The CDR3 reads CASGLLAGGIIAYEQYF. CDR3 in DNA: TGTGCTAGTGGTTTGCTAGCGGGGGGCATCATAGCCTACGAGCAGTACTTC.

In this sample, this clonotype turned up a few times. The genes are TRBV20-1 and TRBJ2-1; 7 bases map to TRBD2. The V gene end was trimmed by 7 bases and the J gene end by 9 bases; junction bases not matched to a gene: 12. This CDR3 comprises 13 residues. The germline CDR1 and CDR2 sequences are DFQATT and SNEGSKA (reference sequence). The CDR3 sequence: CSVRTGGGGEQFF. Written as DNA, the CDR3 is TGCAGTGTCAGGACGGGGGGTGGAGGTGAGCAGTTCTTC.

Of note for this clonotype: A read error may explain this, as a much larger clone is one base away. The V gene is TRBV7-2, the J gene TRBJ1-1; a weak D match, TRBD1 (6 bases). This CDR3 is built from 15 residues. Trimming took off 2 bases at V and 1 base at J, with 11 bases between the two ends. Germline CDR1 SGHTA, CDR2 FQGNSA. As DNA, the CDR3 is TGTGCCAGCAGCTTAACGGGGGCTGCGAACACTGAAGCTTTCTTT. Encoded protein: CASSLTGAANTEAFF.

This clonotype was counted many times. The chain joins TRBV11-2 to TRBJ2-1; 9 nucleotides align to TRBD1. The length of the CDR3 is 16 residues. Germline CDR1 and CDR2: SGHAT and FQNNGV. Trimming took 3 bases from V and 6 from J; bases not matched to a gene: 9. CDR3 sequence reads: CASSFKSGQGSNEQFF. In nucleotides, the CDR3 is TGTGCCAGCAGCTTTAAGTCGGGACAGGGTAGCAATGAGCAGTTCTTC. Full variable domain (outside the CDR3, taken from reference TRBV11-2 and TRBJ2-1): EAGVAQSPRYKIIEKRQSVAFWCNPISGHATLYWYQQILGQGPKLLIQFQNNGVVDDSQLPKDRFSAERLKGVDSTLKIQPAKLEDSAVYLCASSFKSGQGSNEQFFGPGTRLTVL.

The rearrangement links TRBV6-5 to TRBJ2-3, with D possibly matching TRBD2 (6 bases). The CDR3 has 13 amino acids. Germline CDR1 MNHEY, CDR2 SVGAGI. Trimming took off 7 bases at V and 4 bases at J, with 12 bases between the two ends. The CDR3 here is CASKSGVADTQYF. As DNA, the CDR3 is TGTGCCAGCAAGTCGGGAGTAGCAGATACGCAGTATTTT.

This clonotype showed up many times. V gene TRBV6-2 or TRBV6-3 combines with J gene TRBJ1-4; D is unclear. The CDR3 is 14 amino acids. The germline V and J ends were trimmed by 6 bases and 8 bases, with 16 bases remaining between them. Per the germline V gene, CDR1 is MNHEY and CDR2 is SVGEGT. Here the CDR3 DNA reads TGTGCCAGCAGGGCTCCACAGTTACGCGAAAAACTGTTTTTT. Residues: CASRAPQLREKLFF.

The table lists this clonotype with a few counts. The chain couples TRBV27 to TRBJ2-3; D tentatively reads TRBD1 or TRBD2 (5 bases each). V was cut by 2 bases and J by 0 bases, with 15 bases left in between. The CDR3 loop spans 17 amino acids. Germline V lookup: CDR1 MNHEY, CDR2 SMNVEV (reference sequence). CDR3 nucleotide sequence: TGTGCCAGCAGTTTACGCGGACGAGGGGTTAGCACAGATACGCAGTATTTT. Protein: CASSLRGRGVSTDTQYF.

J is TRBJ1-1 and V is TRBV11-1; 10 bases are a match to TRBD1. The V and J ends lost 5 bases and 4 bases, in that order; junction bases with no gene match: 10. CDR3 length: 16 residues. Per germline, CDR1 SGHAT and CDR2 FQDESV (reference sequence). CDR3 DNA: TGTGCCAGCAGCGTCAACCGGGACAGGGGTAGCACTGAAGCTTTCTTT. This codes for CASSVNRDRGSTEAFF.

This clonotype was counted at least ten times. The V gene is TRBV12-5, the J gene TRBJ1-5; 8 nucleotides line up with TRBD1. V lost 6 bases, J lost 5 bases, and 9 bases stayed unmatched. The CDR3 length is 15 residues. The germline V gene encodes CDR1 LGHNT and CDR2 FRNRAP. CDR3 region: CASGKTGGKDQPQHF. The CDR3 DNA follows: TGTGCTAGTGGCAAAACAGGGGGTAAAGATCAGCCCCAGCATTTT.